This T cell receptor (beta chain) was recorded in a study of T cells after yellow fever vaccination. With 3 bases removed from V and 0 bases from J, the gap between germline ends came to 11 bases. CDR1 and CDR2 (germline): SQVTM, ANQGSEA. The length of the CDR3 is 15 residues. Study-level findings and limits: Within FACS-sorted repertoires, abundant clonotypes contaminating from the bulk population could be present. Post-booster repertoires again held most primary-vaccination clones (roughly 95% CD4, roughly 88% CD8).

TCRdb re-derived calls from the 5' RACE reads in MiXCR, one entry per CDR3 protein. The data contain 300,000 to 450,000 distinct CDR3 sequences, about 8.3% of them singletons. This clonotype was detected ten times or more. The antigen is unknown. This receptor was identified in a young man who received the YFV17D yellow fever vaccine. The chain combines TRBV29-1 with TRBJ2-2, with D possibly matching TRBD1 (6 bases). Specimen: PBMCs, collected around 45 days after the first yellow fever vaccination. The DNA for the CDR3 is TGCAGCGTTGATGTCGGGACAACGAACACCGGGGAGCTGTTTTTT. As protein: CSVDVGTTNTGELFF.